This section outlines one T cell receptor (beta chain) sequence together with its context. Clones were read by immunoSEQ multiplex PCR, and TCRdb kept only the in-frame ones, dropping some. The sample records fewer than 50,000 clones, about two thirds being singletons. The sample belongs to a study of early stage breast cancer tumors. This CDR3 has 15 residues. V lost 5 bases to trimming and J lost 2 bases, with 13 bases between them. Looked up from germline, CDR1 is LGHNA and CDR2 is YSLEER. This sequence was found in a person aged 50 to 59 with breast cancer. The sample was blood. J is TRBJ1-5 and V is TRBV4-3; D is ambiguous. The CDR3 sequence is CASSWEAGGNQPQHF. The CDR3 nucleotides are TGCGCCAGCAGCTGGGAGGCAGGCGGCAATCAGCCCCAGCATTTT.